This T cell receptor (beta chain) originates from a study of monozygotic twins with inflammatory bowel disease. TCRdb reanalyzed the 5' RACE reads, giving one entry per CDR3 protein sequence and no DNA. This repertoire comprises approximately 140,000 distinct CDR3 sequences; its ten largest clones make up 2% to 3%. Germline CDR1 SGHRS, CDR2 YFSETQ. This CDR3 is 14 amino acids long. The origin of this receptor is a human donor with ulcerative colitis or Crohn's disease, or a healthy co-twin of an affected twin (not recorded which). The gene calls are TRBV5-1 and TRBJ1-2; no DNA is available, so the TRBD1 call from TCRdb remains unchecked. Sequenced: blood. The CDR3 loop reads CASTSDRGSYGYTF.